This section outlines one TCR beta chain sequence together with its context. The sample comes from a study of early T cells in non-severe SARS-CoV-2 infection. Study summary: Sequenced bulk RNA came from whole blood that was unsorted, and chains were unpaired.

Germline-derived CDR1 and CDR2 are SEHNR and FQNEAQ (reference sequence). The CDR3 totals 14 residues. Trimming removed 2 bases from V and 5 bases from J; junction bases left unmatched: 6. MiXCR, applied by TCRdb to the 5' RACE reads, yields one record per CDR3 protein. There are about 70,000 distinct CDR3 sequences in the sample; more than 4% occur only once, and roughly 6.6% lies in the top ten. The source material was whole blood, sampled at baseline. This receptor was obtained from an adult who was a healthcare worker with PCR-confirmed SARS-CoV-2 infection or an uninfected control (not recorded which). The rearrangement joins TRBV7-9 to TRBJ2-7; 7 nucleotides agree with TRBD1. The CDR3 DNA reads TGTGCCAGCAGCTTAAGGGCAGGGGGTCACGAGCAGTACTTC. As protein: CASSLRAGGHEQYF.